Listed below are T cell receptor beta chains from one sample, sequenced in a study of blood T cell repertoires in COVID-19. Measured with immunoSEQ multiplex PCR; TCRdb has only the in-frame clones, and not every one. Of about 110,000 clones in the sample, around 89% were seen once. Sequenced material: peripheral blood. These receptors were taken from a human donor in a cohort sampled during active COVID-19. CDR3s include the opening cysteine and the closing phenylalanine or tryptophan.

v_call	j_call	cdr3_aa
TRBV7-8	TRBJ1-1	CASSSQGNTEAFF
TRBV12-5	TRBJ2-7	CASGKGLTYEQYF
TRBV25-1	TRBJ2-5	CASSWGTGRGETQYF
TRBV6-4	TRBJ2-1	CASSEGLAGYNEQFF
TRBV28	TRBJ2-5	CASSQRISGGSAQYF
TRBV28	TRBJ2-2	CASRSPGRTGELFF
TRBV4-1	TRBJ1-2	CASSQDAQGHNGYTF
TRBV2	TRBJ2-7	CASSEGAGIVYEQYF
TRBV13	TRBJ2-7	CASSLRQGEQYF
TRBV9	TRBJ2-6	CASGTQTLSSGANVLTF
TRBV5-1	TRBJ1-4	CASSDDSYRNEKLFF
TRBV6-5	TRBJ2-6	CASRGQGWANVLTF
TRBV14	TRBJ1-5	CASNGRGNQPQHF
TRBV5-1	TRBJ1-1	CASSLATGVEAFF
TRBV24-1	TRBJ2-5	CATSAPRDQETQYF
TRBV6-4	TRBJ2-2	CASSSSGNTGELFF
TRBV7-6	TRBJ2-3	CASSLGGGGFSTRTDTQYF
TRBV4-1	TRBJ1-4	CASSQGSGLRGKLFF
TRBV7-3	TRBJ2-7	CASSISGTGYYEQYF
TRBV5-4	TRBJ2-7	CASSPKTGSYEQYF
TRBV5-6	TRBJ2-3	CASSSIKVAGGTDTQYF
TRBV3-1/TRBV3-2	TRBJ1-2	CASSQLQGVTGYTF
TRBV5-4	TRBJ2-1	CASSFGGKSGNEQFF
TRBV2	TRBJ1-5	CASSGDGGGREPQHF
TRBV5-6	TRBJ2-5	CASSFLLAGGSFPEETQYF
TRBV7-2	TRBJ1-5	CASSARQGNQPQHF
TRBV7-6	TRBJ2-1	CASSLQPRANEQFF
TRBV19	TRBJ2-7	CASRIRPGQSYEQYF
TRBV27	TRBJ2-2	CASIGGSANTGELFF
TRBV6-6	TRBJ1-5	CASREGQPNQPQHF
TRBV19	TRBJ2-1	CASRRPGTSGGNEQFF
TRBV4-3	TRBJ1-5	CASSQDDTYQPQHF
TRBV12-3/TRBV12-4	TRBJ1-6	CASSFHSSPLHF
TRBV7-6	TRBJ2-5	CASSDVQGLYQETQYF
TRBV2	TRBJ2-2	CASQERGTGELFF
TRBV5-4	TRBJ2-1	CASSRTGGIQDEQFF
TRBV5-6	TRBJ2-7	CASSLQTSVSSYEQYF
TRBV7-9	TRBJ1-6	CASSLEGVGSPLHF